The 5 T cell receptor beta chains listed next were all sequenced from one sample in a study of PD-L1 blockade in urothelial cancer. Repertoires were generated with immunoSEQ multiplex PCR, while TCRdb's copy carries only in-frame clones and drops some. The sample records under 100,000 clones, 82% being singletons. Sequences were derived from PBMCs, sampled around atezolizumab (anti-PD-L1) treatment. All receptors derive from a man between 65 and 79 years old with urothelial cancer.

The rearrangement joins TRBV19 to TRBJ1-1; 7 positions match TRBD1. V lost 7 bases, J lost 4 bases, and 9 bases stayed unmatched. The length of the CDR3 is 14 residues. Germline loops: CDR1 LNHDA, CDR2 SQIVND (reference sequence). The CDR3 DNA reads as TGTGCCAGTACCGGCGTAAGACAGGGCACTGAAGCTTTCTTT. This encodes CASTGVRQGTEAFF.

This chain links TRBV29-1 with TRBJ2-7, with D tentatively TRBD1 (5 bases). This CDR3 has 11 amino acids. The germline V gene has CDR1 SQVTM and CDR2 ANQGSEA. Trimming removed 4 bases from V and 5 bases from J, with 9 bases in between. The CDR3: CSVGQGHEQYF. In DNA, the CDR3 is TGCAGCGTTGGCCAGGGCCACGAGCAGTACTTC.

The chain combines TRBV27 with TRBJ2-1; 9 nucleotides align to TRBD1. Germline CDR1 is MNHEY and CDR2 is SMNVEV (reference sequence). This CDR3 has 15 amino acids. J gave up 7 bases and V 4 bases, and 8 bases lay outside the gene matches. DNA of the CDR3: TGTGCCAGCAGTTCAACAGGGGGCGGATGGAATGAGCAGTTCTTC. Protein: CASSSTGGGWNEQFF.

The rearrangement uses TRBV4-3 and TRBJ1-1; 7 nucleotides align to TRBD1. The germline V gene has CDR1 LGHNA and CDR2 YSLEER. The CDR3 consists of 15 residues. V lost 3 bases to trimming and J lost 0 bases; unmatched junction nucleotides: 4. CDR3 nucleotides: TGCGCCAGCAGCCAGTGGGGACAGTTGAACACTGAAGCTTTCTTT. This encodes CASSQWGQLNTEAFF.

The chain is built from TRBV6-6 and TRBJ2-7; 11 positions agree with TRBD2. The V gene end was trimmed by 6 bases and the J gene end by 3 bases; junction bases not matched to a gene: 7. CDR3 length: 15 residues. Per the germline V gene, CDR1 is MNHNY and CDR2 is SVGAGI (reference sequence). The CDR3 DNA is TGTGCCAGCAGCATACCTAGCGGGGGGTTCTACGAGCAGTACTTC. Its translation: CASSIPSGGFYEQYF.